The following is a T cell receptor beta chain sequence with its context. Per the germline V gene, CDR1 is GTSNPN and CDR2 is SVGIG (reference sequence). CDR3 length equals 14 residues. Germline trimming cut 3 bases from V and 2 bases from J; bases unmatched to any gene: 5. Treatment given: roughly 18 received Ad26.COV2.S at low or high dose, single or two shots; about 5 received placebo; per-sample allocation not given. The study sampled participants on day 63 after the first vaccine or placebo injection. This record comes from a study of Ad26.COV2.S vaccination and SARS-CoV-2 variants. The repertoire was sequenced with immunoSEQ multiplex PCR; TCRdb's copy has only in-frame clones and lacks some. Seen here are some 370,000 clones, 83% observed once, and the top ten hold 7% to 9.5%.

Specimen: peripheral blood, collected in a trial of Ad26.COV2.S vaccine versus placebo. The chain has TRBV30 and TRBJ1-2; TRBD1 aligns across 8 bases. The receptor's source is a person aged 18-60 years who received the Ad26.COV2.S COVID-19 vaccine or a placebo. Here the CDR3 reads CAWRGNRGNYGYTF. In nucleotides, the CDR3 is TGTGCCTGGAGGGGGAACAGGGGGAACTATGGCTACACCTTC.